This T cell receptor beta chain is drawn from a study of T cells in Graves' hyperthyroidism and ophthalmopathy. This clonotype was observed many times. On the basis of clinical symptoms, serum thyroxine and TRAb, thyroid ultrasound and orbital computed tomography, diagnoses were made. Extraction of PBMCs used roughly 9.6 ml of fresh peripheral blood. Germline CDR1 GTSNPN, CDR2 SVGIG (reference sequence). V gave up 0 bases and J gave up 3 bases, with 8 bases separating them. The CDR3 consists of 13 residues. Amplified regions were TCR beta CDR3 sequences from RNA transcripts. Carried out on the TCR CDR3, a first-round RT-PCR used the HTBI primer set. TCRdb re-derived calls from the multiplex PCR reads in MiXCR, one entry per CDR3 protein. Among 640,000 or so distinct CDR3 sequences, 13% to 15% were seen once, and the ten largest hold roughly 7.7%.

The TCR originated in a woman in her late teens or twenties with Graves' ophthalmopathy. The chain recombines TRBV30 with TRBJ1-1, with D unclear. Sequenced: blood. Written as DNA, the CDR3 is TGTGCCTGGAGTGTCCAGCTCTACACTGAAGCTTTCTTT. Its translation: CAWSVQLYTEAFF.